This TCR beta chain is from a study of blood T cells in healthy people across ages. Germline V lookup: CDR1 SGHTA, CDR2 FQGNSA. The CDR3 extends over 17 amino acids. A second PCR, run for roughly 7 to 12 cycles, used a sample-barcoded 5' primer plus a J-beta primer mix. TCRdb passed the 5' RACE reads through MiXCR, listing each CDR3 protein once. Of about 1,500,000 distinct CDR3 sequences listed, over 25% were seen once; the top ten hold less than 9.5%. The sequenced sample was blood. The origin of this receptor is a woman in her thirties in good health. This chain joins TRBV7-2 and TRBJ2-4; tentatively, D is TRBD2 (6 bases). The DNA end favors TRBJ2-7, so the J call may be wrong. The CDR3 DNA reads TGTGCCAGCAGCCTTGGGGGGTACTGGCGGGGTCCCTACGAGCAGTACTTC. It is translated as CASSLGGYWRGPYEQYF.